This T cell receptor (beta chain) was observed in a study of Ad26.COV2.S vaccination and SARS-CoV-2 variants. General study points: Once vaccination had occurred, spike-specific CD8+ and CD4+ T cell responses reportedly showed substantial breadth.

Regarding this clone: As yet, its antigen is unknown.

Per the germline V gene, CDR1 is SGHRS and CDR2 is YFSETQ. J gave up 0 bases and V 0 bases, and 2 bases lay outside the gene matches. This CDR3 contains 17 residues. As for treatment: some 19 received Ad26.COV2.S at low or high dose, single or two shots; about 5 received placebo; per-sample allocation not given. After the first vaccine or placebo injection, samples were drawn on day 63. Ad26 vector vaccine expressed Wuhan-strain SARS-CoV-2 spike. The table came from immunoSEQ multiplex PCR; TCRdb's copy has only in-frame clones and leaves some out. The sample shows approximately 500,000 clones, roughly 89% of them seen only once.

The genes are TRBV5-1 and TRBJ2-7, with 14 bases lining up with TRBD2. This sample comprised peripheral blood, obtained in a trial of Ad26.COV2.S vaccine versus placebo. The sequence derives from a person between 18 and 65 years old who received the Ad26.COV2.S COVID-19 vaccine or a placebo. CDR3 loop: CASSLGLAGGSSYEQYF. The CDR3 coding sequence is TGCGCCAGCAGCTTGGGACTAGCGGGAGGGAGCTCCTACGAGCAGTACTTC. The whole variable domain, remainder taken from reference TRBV5-1 and TRBJ2-7, is KAGVTQTPRYLIKTRGQQVTLSCSPISGHRSVSWYQQTPGQGLQFLFEYFSETQRNKGNFPGRFSGRQFSNSRSEMNVSTLELGDSALYLCASSLGLAGGSSYEQYFGPGTRLTVT.